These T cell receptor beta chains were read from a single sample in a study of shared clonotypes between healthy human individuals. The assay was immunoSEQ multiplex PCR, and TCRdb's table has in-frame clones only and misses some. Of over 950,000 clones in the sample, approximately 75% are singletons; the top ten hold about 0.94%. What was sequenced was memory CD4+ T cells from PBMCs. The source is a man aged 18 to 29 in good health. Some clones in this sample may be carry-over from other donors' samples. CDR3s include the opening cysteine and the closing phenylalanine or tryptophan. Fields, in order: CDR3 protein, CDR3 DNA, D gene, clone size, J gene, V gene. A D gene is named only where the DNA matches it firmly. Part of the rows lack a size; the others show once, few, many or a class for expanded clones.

CSVAPMYRKNTEAFF,TGCAGCGTTGCCCCCATGTACAGAAAGAACACTGAAGCTTTCTTT,-,-,TRBJ1-1,TRBV29-1
CASSFSRAGGPGTQYF,TGTGCCAGCAGTTTTTCACGAGCGGGAGGCCCCGGGACCCAGTACTTC,TRBD2,-,TRBJ2-5,TRBV28
CASYRTGRSEAFF,TGTGCCAGCTATAGGACAGGGAGGTCCGAAGCTTTCTTT,TRBD1,-,TRBJ1-1,TRBV2
CASSGQPVREETQYF,TGTGCCAGCAGTGGTCAGCCTGTGCGAGAAGAGACCCAGTACTTC,-,-,TRBJ2-5,TRBV6-1
CASSPGTGVTGELFF,TGTGCCAGCAGCCCGGGGACAGGGGTCACCGGGGAGCTGTTTTTT,TRBD1,-,TRBJ2-2,TRBV11-3
CASSPPSVYGYTF,TGTGCCAGCTCACCACCGTCGGTGTATGGCTACACCTTC,-,few,TRBJ1-2,TRBV18
CASSPNPPPDTQYF,TGTGCCAGCAGCCCTAATCCACCCCCAGATACGCAGTATTTT,-,-,TRBJ2-3,TRBV7-3
CASSPVVGQGNSGANVLTF,TGTGCCAGTAGTCCAGTGGTGGGACAGGGGAACTCTGGGGCCAACGTCCTGACTTTC,TRBD1,-,TRBJ2-6,TRBV19
CASSSWTAPGELFF,TGTGCCAGCAGTTCCTGGACAGCCCCCGGGGAGCTGTTTTTT,-,-,TRBJ2-2,TRBV28
CASSPGWSNQPQHF,TGTGCCAGTAGCCCAGGGTGGAGCAATCAGCCCCAGCATTTT,-,-,TRBJ1-5,TRBV19
CASSRDTTSLNYGYTF,TGTGCCAGCAGCCGGGACACCACATCCTTAAACTATGGCTACACCTTC,-,once,TRBJ1-2,TRBV11-2
CASSLVRGTSDSYEQYF,TGTGCCAGCAGCTTAGTACGTGGGACTAGCGACTCCTACGAGCAGTACTTC,TRBD2,-,TRBJ2-7,TRBV5-8
CASSLVAGDTDTQYF,TGTGCCAGCAGCTTAGTAGCGGGAGACACAGATACGCAGTATTTT,TRBD2,-,TRBJ2-3,TRBV7-3
CAWSVPEGGETQYF,TGTGCCTGGAGTGTACCCGAAGGGGGAGAGACCCAGTACTTC,-,few,TRBJ2-5,TRBV30
CSAEGRGRGYGYTF,TGCAGCGCCGAGGGGCGTGGAAGGGGCTATGGCTACACCTTC,-,-,TRBJ1-2,TRBV29-1
CASREGARSYEQYF,TGTGCCAGCCGAGAGGGAGCGAGGTCCTACGAGCAGTACTTC,-,-,TRBJ2-7,TRBV6-5
CSATQGGEQFF,TGCAGTGCTACGCAGGGTGGCGAGCAGTTCTTC,-,once,TRBJ2-1,TRBV20-1
CASSVASRTEAFF,TGTGCCAGCAGCGTAGCCAGCCGGACTGAAGCTTTCTTT,-,-,TRBJ1-1,TRBV9
CASSSSGKETQYF,TGCGCCAGCAGCTCCTCAGGAAAAGAGACCCAGTACTTC,-,-,TRBJ2-5,TRBV5-1
CASSVYAGAYNEQFF,TGTGCCAGCAGCGTTTATGCGGGGGCCTACAATGAGCAGTTCTTC,TRBD2,-,TRBJ2-1,TRBV9
CASSLWMETQYF,TGTGCCAGCAGTTTATGGATGGAGACCCAGTACTTC,-,-,TRBJ2-5,TRBV28
CASSGTGSTYEQYF,TGTGCCAGCAGTGGGACAGGGTCAACCTACGAGCAGTACTTC,TRBD1,-,TRBJ2-7,TRBV28
CASLVGGSPYEQYF,TGTGCCAGCCTAGTCGGCGGCAGTCCCTACGAGCAGTACTTC,-,-,TRBJ2-7,TRBV11-2
CASSSQSGGGNQPQHF,TGTGCCAGCAGTTCCCAGTCCGGGGGCGGCAATCAGCCCCAGCATTTT,-,-,TRBJ1-5,TRBV2
CASRRSVMGETQYF,TGTGCCAGCAGGAGGAGTGTTATGGGAGAGACCCAGTACTTC,-,once,TRBJ2-5,TRBV28
CASRWDSNEQFF,TGTGCCAGCAGATGGGACAGCAATGAGCAGTTCTTC,TRBD1,-,TRBJ2-1,TRBV27
CASSLAPAYEQYF,TGTGCCAGCAGCTTAGCGCCAGCCTACGAGCAGTACTTC,-,-,TRBJ2-7,TRBV7-8